Following are 27 T cell receptor beta chains from one sample sequenced in a study of graft-versus-host responses after intestinal transplantation. Method: immunoSEQ multiplex PCR; TCRdb's copy keeps in-frame clones and lacks some. The sample records about 11,000 clones, 76% being singletons. Once graft tissue had been processed, intraepithelial and lamina propria lymphocytes were released. The sample here was ileum tissue, taken 23 days after intestinal transplant. The receptor source for this set is a human patient who received an intestinal transplant, so some T cells may come from the graft donor.

The chain couples TRBV6-6 to TRBJ1-2, with unresolved D. Deletions cut 1 base from V and 8 bases from J, with 14 bases between. The germline V gene encodes CDR1 MNHNY and CDR2 SVGAGI (reference sequence). CDR3 length equals 14 residues. The CDR3 loop reads CASSYYLYSEGYTF. The DNA for the CDR3 is TGTGCCAGCAGTTACTACCTCTACAGCGAGGGCTACACCTTC.

The gene calls are TRBV7-9 and TRBJ2-7, with 7 bases that match TRBD1. V shed 2 bases, J shed 1 base, and the junction held 5 bases outside the gene matches. Germline values: CDR1 SEHNR, CDR2 FQNEAQ (reference sequence). The CDR3 sequence is 15 residues long. DNA of the CDR3: TGTGCCAGCAGCTTATTGGCAGGGGGTTCCTACGAGCAGTACTTC. Translation: CASSLLAGGSYEQYF.

This chain connects TRBV6-1 to TRBJ1-6, with D unclear. The CDR3 sequence is 17 residues long. Germline CDR1 MNHNS, CDR2 SASEGT. V was cut by 2 bases and J by 0 bases, with 11 bases left in between. CDR3 in amino acids: CASSEFGPSSYNSPLHF. CDR3 coding DNA: TGTGCCAGCAGTGAATTCGGCCCGAGCTCCTATAATTCACCCCTCCACTTT.

The table lists this clone with a few counts. The CDR3 coding sequence is TGTGCCAGCAGCTCACTAGAGAATCCCTACGAGCAGTACTTC. The encoded protein is CASSSLENPYEQYF. J is TRBJ2-7 and V is TRBV11-2; D possibly corresponds to TRBD2 (5 bases). This CDR3 is 14 amino acids long. The V gene's germline CDR1 is SGHAT and CDR2 FQNNGV. V was shortened by 4 bases and J by 2 bases, with 12 bases between the two germline ends.

This chain uses TRBV19 with TRBJ1-5; possibly TRBD1 for D (5 bases). CDR1 is LNHDA and CDR2 is SQIVND in the germline V gene (reference sequence). Trimming removed 0 bases from V and 7 bases from J, with 13 bases in between. The CDR3 contains 15 residues. The CDR3: CASSIEDIIGQPQHF. The DNA for the CDR3 is TGTGCCAGTAGTATAGAGGACATTATTGGCCAGCCCCAGCATTTT.

This clone was observed once. V usage is TRBV11-3 and J usage is TRBJ2-7, with D perhaps being TRBD1 or TRBD2 (6 bases each). Trimming left V 1 base short and J 1 base short, with 11 bases between. Germline assignment: CDR1 SGHNT and CDR2 YENEEA. The CDR3 consists of 15 residues. As DNA, the CDR3 is TGTGCCAGCAGCTTAGTTTGGGGGGCTTCCTACGAGCAGTACTTC. It is translated as CASSLVWGASYEQYF.

The V and J genes are TRBV5-6 and TRBJ2-1, with D hard to call. Trimming left V 4 bases short and J 7 bases short, with 15 bases between. The CDR3 extends over 14 amino acids. The germline V gene encodes CDR1 SGHDT and CDR2 YYEEEE. The CDR3 spells CASSMDLLVNEQFF. Here the CDR3 DNA reads TGTGCCAGCAGCATGGACCTACTTGTTAATGAGCAGTTCTTC.

This chain links TRBV7-7 with TRBJ2-1; TRBD2 is a possible D gene (5 bases). This CDR3 comprises 15 residues. Germline assignment: CDR1 SSHAT and CDR2 FNYEAQ (reference sequence). V was trimmed by 2 bases and J by 6 bases, leaving 14 bases between them. The CDR3, as DNA: TGTGCCAGCAGCTTACTGGACTCCTCGTTCAATGAGCAGTTCTTC. Protein product: CASSLLDSSFNEQFF.

The V and J genes are TRBV28 and TRBJ2-1; D is ambiguous. CDR3 size: 12 residues. From germline, CDR1 is MDHEN and CDR2 SYDVKM. Trimming removed 4 bases from V and 5 bases from J, with 6 bases in between. The CDR3 DNA follows: TGTGCCAGCAGTTGGCTCCACAATGAGCAGTTCTTC. Amino acid sequence: CASSWLHNEQFF.

The CDR3 is CASSTSNQPQHF. The CDR3, as DNA: TGTGCCAGCAGTACGAGCAATCAGCCCCAGCATTTT. This chain joins TRBV28 and TRBJ1-5; D is ambiguous. This CDR3 contains 12 residues. V gave up 5 bases and J gave up 1 base, with 3 bases separating them. The germline V gene encodes CDR1 MDHEN and CDR2 SYDVKM.

About this clone itself: The same CDR3 also results from other DNA sequences found in this sample. CDR3 region: CASSLVASGELFF. For the CDR3, the DNA is TGTGCCAGCAGCTTGGTCGCGTCCGGGGAGCTGTTTTTT. This chain uses TRBV5-6 with TRBJ2-2; D ambiguous. From germline, CDR1 is SGHDT and CDR2 YYEEEE. This CDR3 has 13 residues. V dropped 0 bases and J dropped 6 bases, with 6 bases sitting between them.

V and J are TRBV27 and TRBJ1-1; no clear D. CDR1 and CDR2 (germline): MNHEY, SMNVEV (reference sequence). The CDR3 has 13 amino acids. Trimming cost V 5 bases and J 0 bases, with 7 bases left between them. The CDR3 bases are TGTGCCAGCAGTCCCCGCGTGAACACTGAAGCTTTCTTT. Translating it yields CASSPRVNTEAFF.

The sample holds one count of this clone. The gene calls are TRBV5-4 and TRBJ1-1; tentatively, D is TRBD1 (6 bases). V was pared by 3 bases and J by 1 base, with 10 bases between. CDR1 and CDR2 (germline): SGHNT, YYREEE (reference sequence). There are 14 residues in the CDR3. CDR3 nucleotide sequence: TGTGCCAGCAGCTCCTCAGGGGAGAACACTGAAGCTTTCTTT. As protein: CASSSSGENTEAFF.

The chain couples TRBV6-1 to TRBJ2-3; D might be TRBD1 (5 bases). There are 12 residues in the CDR3. The V end lost 7 bases, the J end lost 4 bases, and 9 bases lay between the germline ends. Germline lookup yields CDR1 MNHNS and CDR2 SASEGT. CDR3 DNA sequence: TGTGCCAGCAATGACAGCCCAGATACGCAGTATTTT. Its protein is CASNDSPDTQYF.

The rearrangement uses TRBV28 and TRBJ1-2; 9 nucleotides align to TRBD1. V lost 3 bases, J lost 4 bases, and 0 bases stayed unmatched. Germline CDR1 reads MDHEN; CDR2 reads SYDVKM. This CDR3 spans 13 amino acids. The DNA for the CDR3 is TGTGCCAGCAGTTTGACAGGGGGCTATGGCTACACCTTC. Its protein is CASSLTGGYGYTF.

The CDR3 loop reads CASSEGGINEQFF. The CDR3 coding sequence is TGTGCCAGCAGTGAAGGGGGAATCAATGAGCAGTTCTTC. This rearrangement joins TRBV6-1 to TRBJ2-1; the D is unclear. The CDR3 sequence is 13 residues long. Per germline, CDR1 MNHNS and CDR2 SASEGT. Trimming cost V 1 base and J 6 bases, with 7 bases left between them.

The chain couples TRBV28 to TRBJ1-1, with a possible D match to TRBD1 (6 bases). Germline assignment: CDR1 MDHEN and CDR2 SYDVKM. The CDR3 runs 13 residues. Trimming stripped 4 bases from V and 5 bases from J, with 11 bases between. The CDR3 here is CASSSGGGTEAFF. In DNA, the CDR3 is TGTGCCAGCAGTTCCGGAGGGGGAACTGAAGCTTTCTTT.

The chain combines TRBV7-2 with TRBJ2-3, with TRBD2 as a possible D gene (5 bases). Germline lookup yields CDR1 SGHTA and CDR2 FQGNSA. V lost 1 base to trimming and J lost 2 bases, with 13 bases between them. This CDR3 spans 16 amino acids. This CDR3 is CASSLVLGLPTDTQYF. The CDR3 coding sequence is TGTGCCAGCAGCTTAGTGCTAGGACTCCCCACAGATACGCAGTATTTT. Full variable domain (rest looked up from reference TRBV7-2 and TRBJ2-3): GAGVSQSPSNKVTEKGKDVELRCDPISGHTALYWYRQSLGQGLEFLIYFQGNSAPDKSGLPSDRFSAERTGGSVSTLTIQRTQQEDSAVYLCASSLVLGLPTDTQYFGPGTRLTVL.

This chain connects TRBV6-4 to TRBJ1-1; D is unclear. Germline CDR1 is MRHNA and CDR2 is SNTAGT. Trimming cost V 3 bases and J 7 bases, with 9 bases left between them. CDR3 size: 12 residues. CDR3 sequence (DNA): TGTGCCAGCAGTGATGGGGTCATTGAAGCTTTCTTT. Encoded protein: CASSDGVIEAFF.

The chain uses TRBV30 and TRBJ1-1, with a weak D call TRBD1 (6 bases). CDR1 and CDR2 (germline): GTSNPN, SVGIG (reference sequence). Deletions cut 7 bases from V and 7 bases from J, with 13 bases between. CDR3 length: 11 amino acids. In nucleotides, the CDR3 is TGTGCCTATCACAGGGTTGGTGAAGCTTTCTTT. Amino acid sequence: CAYHRVGEAFF.

This clone was detected only a few times. The V and J genes are TRBV28 and TRBJ1-2; D may be TRBD1 (6 bases). With 3 bases removed from V and 8 bases from J, the gap between germline ends came to 19 bases. CDR1 MDHEN and CDR2 SYDVKM come from the germline V gene. The CDR3 sequence is 15 residues long. The chain's CDR3 is CASSLDSRYGEGYTF. The CDR3 DNA reads TGTGCCAGCAGTTTGGACAGCCGCTACGGGGAGGGCTACACCTTC.

The chain employs TRBV27 and TRBJ1-2; TRBD1 matches at 7 bases. The CDR3 contains 14 residues. Germline-derived CDR1 and CDR2 are MNHEY and SMNVEV (reference sequence). J lost 5 bases, V lost 5 bases, and 8 bases had no gene match. The CDR3: CASSPSGTVYGYTF. The CDR3 nucleotides read TGTGCCAGCAGTCCCTCGGGGACAGTTTATGGCTACACCTTC.

The chain is built from TRBV21-1 and TRBJ1-5. TRBV21-1 is classified as a pseudogene. CDR3 length: 15 amino acids. As DNA, the CDR3 is TGTGCCAGCAGCACCAATTCCGCTAGCAATCAGCCCCAGCATTTT. Translating it yields CASSTNSASNQPQHF.

The chain has TRBV21-1 and TRBJ1-1; TRBD1 reflects the table's D call only, with no check against the DNA. TRBV21-1 is termed a pseudogene. The CDR3 has 16 residues. In nucleotides, the CDR3 is TGTGCCAGCAGGTTTTTGTTATACACAATTCGCACTGAAGCTTTCTTT. Protein: CASRFLLYTIRTEAFF.

The CDR3 DNA follows: TGTGCCAGCAGTTTGGGACGCACTAACTATGGCTACACCTTC. This codes for CASSLGRTNYGYTF. V gene TRBV28 combines with J gene TRBJ1-2; D possibly corresponds to TRBD1 (5 bases). Germline V lookup: CDR1 MDHEN, CDR2 SYDVKM. CDR3 length equals 14 residues. Trimming pared 3 bases from V and 0 bases from J, leaving 8 bases between.

This rearrangement joins TRBV4-2 to TRBJ1-1, with D possibly TRBD1 on 5 matching bases. This CDR3 region has 21 residues. The germline CDR1 and CDR2 sequences are LGHNA and YNFKEQ. The V end was cut by 0 bases, the J end by 1 base, with 27 bases between. The CDR3: CASSQDLMGLSYDPGNTEAFF. In DNA, the CDR3 is TGTGCCAGCAGCCAAGATCTTATGGGGCTTAGCTACGATCCAGGGAACACTGAAGCTTTCTTT.

This sequence joins TRBV7-9 and TRBJ1-1; 9 positions match TRBD1. The CDR3 consists of 13 residues. V trimming: 6 bases; J trimming: 6 bases; junction bases outside the gene matches: 5. Germline CDR1 and CDR2: SEHNR and FQNEAQ (reference sequence). The CDR3 spells CASRQQGAAEAFF. CDR3 in DNA: TGTGCCAGCAGACAACAGGGGGCTGCTGAAGCTTTCTTT.